The TCR beta chain described here comes from a study of technical replicates of blood from a handful of donors. J gave up 3 bases and V 4 bases, and 7 bases lay outside the gene matches. Germline V gene data show CDR1 as SGDLS and CDR2 as YYNGEE. The CDR3 has 14 residues. Repertoires were generated with immunoSEQ multiplex PCR, while TCRdb's copy carries only in-frame clones and drops some. The sample includes around 76,000 clones, approximately 98% of them seen just once. The rearrangement uses TRBV9 and TRBJ2-7, with 7 bases identical to TRBD2. This TCR was recovered from a human donor in good health. Sequencing input: T cells isolated from PBMCs. CDR3 bases: TGTGCCAGCAGCCTCGGGGGGAGTCTCTACGAGCAGTACTTC. Residues: CASSLGGSLYEQYF.